The subject of this entry is one T cell receptor (beta chain). What it binds is not known. The source of the sample is a study of cytomegalovirus exposure and HLA in healthy donors. Study-wide results and limits: Per a prior analysis, the majority of TCR beta V segments were productive roughly 90% or roughly 30% of the time. Three CMV-associated chains proved CMV antigen-specific in vitro. Later, an analysis showed that TCR beta chains associated with HLA were more clonally expanded than others that were equally common.

The PCR contained 60 Vbeta and 13 Jbeta primers. This table comes from immunoSEQ multiplex PCR, and its TCRdb copy is limited to in-frame clones, with some not included. Among under 120,000 clones listed, 74% were seen once. The CDR3 runs to 15 residues. The rearrangement joins TRBV21-1 to TRBJ2-1; the DNA was not used to check the table's D call, TRBD2. TRBV21-1 is a listed pseudogene. The clonotype was recovered from a man in his fifties in good health and CMV-seropositive. Input material: PBMCs. CDR3 region: CASSKGVLDYNEQFF. The CDR3 bases are TGTGCCAGCAGCAAAGGGGTTCTAGACTACAATGAGCAGTTCTTC.